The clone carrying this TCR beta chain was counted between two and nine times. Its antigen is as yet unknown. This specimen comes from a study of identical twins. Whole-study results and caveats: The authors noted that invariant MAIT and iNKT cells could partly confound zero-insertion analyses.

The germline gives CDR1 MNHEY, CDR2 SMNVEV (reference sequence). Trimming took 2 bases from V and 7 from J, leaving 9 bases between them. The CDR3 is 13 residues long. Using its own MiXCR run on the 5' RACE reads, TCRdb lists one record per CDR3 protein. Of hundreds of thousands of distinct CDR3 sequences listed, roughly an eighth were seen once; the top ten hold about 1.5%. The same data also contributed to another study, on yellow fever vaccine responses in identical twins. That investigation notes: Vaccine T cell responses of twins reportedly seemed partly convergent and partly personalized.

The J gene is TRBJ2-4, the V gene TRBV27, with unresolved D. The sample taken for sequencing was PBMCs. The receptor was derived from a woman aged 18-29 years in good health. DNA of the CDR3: TGTGCCAGCAGTTTAAGCTACTTGAACATTCAGTACTTC. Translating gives CASSLSYLNIQYF.